Below, one T cell receptor beta chain is given with its context. Authors' data handling: Amplification from reference gene primers served as the basis for estimated nucleated cell counts. Repertoires were generated with immunoSEQ multiplex PCR, while TCRdb's copy carries only in-frame clones and drops some. V and J calls and clone size are copied from that table; D and trimming were computed from the DNA. The table records hundreds of thousands of clones, around 80% of them present only once. Trimming cost V 6 bases and J 5 bases, with 14 bases left between them. The CDR3 totals 13 residues. Germline CDR1 and CDR2: LGHDT and YNNKEL (reference sequence). This sample is drawn from a study of blood T cell repertoires in COVID-19. The overall study: Donors in the United States, Italy and Spain gave samples during acute or convalescent COVID-19. PBMCs, B-cell-depleted T cells, or T cells were the source of the cDNA or gDNA that made up the material.

The sample comprised peripheral blood. This TCR was recovered from a woman of 80 years or more with acute or convalescent COVID-19. The rearrangement joins TRBV3-1 (or the pseudogene TRBV3-2) to TRBJ2-7; D is perhaps TRBD2 (6 bases). CDR3 nucleotide sequence: TGTGCCAGCAGTCCCAATTGGGAGGACGAGCAGTACTTC. Protein product: CASSPNWEDEQYF.